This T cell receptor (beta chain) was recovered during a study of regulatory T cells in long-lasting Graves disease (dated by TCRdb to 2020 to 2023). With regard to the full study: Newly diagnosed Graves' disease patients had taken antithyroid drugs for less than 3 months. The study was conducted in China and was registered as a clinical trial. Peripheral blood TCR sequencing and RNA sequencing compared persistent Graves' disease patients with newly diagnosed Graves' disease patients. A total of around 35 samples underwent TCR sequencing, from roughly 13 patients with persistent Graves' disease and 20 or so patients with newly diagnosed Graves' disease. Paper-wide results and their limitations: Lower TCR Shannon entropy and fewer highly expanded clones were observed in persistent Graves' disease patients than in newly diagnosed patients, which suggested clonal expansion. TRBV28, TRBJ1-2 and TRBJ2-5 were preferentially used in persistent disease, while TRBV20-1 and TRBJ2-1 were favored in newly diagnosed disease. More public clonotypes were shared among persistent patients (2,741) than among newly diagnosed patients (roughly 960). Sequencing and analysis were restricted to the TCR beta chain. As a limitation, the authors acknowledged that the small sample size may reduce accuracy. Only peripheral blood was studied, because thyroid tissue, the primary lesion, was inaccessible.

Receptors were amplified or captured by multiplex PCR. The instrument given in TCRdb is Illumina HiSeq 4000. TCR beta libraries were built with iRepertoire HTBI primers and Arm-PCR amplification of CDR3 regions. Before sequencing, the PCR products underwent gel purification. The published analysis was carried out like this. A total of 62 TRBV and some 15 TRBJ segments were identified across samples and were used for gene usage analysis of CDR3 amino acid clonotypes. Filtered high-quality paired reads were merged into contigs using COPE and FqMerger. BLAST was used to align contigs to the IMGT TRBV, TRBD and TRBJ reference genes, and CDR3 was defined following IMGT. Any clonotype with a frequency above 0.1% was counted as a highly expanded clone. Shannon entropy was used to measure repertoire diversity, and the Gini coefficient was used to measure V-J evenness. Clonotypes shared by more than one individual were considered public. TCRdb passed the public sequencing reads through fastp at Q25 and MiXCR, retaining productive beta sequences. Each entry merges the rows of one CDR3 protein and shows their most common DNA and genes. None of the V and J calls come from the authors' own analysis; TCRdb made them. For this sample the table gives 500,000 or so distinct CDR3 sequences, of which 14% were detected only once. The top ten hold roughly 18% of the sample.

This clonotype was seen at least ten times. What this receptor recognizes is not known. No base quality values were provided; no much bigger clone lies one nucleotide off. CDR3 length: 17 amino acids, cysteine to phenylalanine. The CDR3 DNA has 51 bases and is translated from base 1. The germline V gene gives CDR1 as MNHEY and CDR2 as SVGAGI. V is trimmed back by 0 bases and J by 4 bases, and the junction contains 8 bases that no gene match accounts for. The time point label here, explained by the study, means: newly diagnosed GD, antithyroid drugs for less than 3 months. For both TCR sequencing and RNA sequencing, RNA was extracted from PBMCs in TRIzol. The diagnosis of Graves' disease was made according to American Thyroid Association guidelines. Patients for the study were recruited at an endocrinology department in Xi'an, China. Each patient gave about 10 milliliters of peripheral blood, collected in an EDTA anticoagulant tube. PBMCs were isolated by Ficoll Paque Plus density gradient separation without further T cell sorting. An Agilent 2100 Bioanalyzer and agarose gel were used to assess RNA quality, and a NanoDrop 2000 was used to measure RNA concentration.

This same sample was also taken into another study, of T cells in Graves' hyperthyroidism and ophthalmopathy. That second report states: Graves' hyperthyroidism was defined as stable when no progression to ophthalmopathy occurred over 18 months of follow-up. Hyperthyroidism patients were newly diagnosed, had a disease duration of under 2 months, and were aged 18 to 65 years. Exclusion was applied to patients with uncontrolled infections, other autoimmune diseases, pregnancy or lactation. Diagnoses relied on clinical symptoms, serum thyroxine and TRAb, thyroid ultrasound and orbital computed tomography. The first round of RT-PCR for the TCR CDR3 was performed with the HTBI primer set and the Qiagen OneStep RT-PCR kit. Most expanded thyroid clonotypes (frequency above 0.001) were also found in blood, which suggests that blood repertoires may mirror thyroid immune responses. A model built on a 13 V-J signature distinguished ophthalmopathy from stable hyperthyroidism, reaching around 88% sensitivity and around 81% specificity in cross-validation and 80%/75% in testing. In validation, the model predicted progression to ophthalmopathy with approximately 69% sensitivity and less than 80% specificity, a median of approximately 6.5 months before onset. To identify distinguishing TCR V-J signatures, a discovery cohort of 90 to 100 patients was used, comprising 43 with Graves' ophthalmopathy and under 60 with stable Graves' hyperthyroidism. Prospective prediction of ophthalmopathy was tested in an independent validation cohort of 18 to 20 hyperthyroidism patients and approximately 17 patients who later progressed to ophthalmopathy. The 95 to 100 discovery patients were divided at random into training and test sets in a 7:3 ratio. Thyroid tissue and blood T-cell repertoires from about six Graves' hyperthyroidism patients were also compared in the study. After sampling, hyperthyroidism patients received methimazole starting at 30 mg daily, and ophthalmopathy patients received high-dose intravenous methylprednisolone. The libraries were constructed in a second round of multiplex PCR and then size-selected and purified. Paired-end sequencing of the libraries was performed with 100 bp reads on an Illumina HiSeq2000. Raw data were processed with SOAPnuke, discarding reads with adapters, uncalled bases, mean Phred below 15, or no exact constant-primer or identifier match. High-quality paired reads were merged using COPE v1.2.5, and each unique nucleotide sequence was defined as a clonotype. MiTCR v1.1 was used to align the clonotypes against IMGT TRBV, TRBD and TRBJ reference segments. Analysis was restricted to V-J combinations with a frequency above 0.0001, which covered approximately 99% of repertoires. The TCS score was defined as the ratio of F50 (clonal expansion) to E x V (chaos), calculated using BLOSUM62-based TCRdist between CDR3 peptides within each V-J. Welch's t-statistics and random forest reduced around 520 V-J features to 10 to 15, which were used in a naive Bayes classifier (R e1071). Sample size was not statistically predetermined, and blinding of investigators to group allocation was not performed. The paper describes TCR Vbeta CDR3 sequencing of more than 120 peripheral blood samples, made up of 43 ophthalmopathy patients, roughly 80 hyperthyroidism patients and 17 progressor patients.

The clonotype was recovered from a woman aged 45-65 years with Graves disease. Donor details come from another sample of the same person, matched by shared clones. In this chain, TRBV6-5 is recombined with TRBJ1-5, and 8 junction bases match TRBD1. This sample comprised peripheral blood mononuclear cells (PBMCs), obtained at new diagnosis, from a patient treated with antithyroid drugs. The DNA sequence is TGTGCCAGCAGTTACTCCATCCTAGACAGGGGAAATCAGCCCCAGCATTTT. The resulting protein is CASSYSILDRGNQPQHF.